The 26 T cell receptor beta chains in this list originate from one sample, sequenced in a study of human T cells and chemical hapten exposure. TCRdb analysed the RACE reads with MiXCR anew, one entry per CDR3 protein. The table includes roughly 40,000 distinct CDR3 sequences, 10% detected once. Time point reported: pre-sensitization, week 0. Indicated treatment: therapeutic diphenylcyclopropenone sensitization with weekly scalp DPC. Specimen: whole blood, collected in connection with sensitization to the hapten diphenylcyclopropenone (DPC). Receptors were obtained from a man aged 25-40 years with alopecia areata. Some clones in this sample may be carry-over from other donors' samples.

In this sample, this clonotype turned up many times. The CDR3 nucleotides are TGTGCCAGCAGCCCTATTAGTGGGAGCACAGATACGCAGTATTTT. Translated: CASSPISGSTDTQYF. The V gene is TRBV6-6, the J gene TRBJ2-3; D is undetermined. CDR1 and CDR2 (germline): MNHNY, SVGAGI (reference sequence). The CDR3 length is 15 residues. V was clipped by 6 bases and J by 0 bases, with 13 bases between them.

This clonotype was found many times. The chain recombines TRBV4-2 with TRBJ1-5, with TRBD1 matching 11 bases. This CDR3 region has 19 residues. Trimming took 0 bases from V and 2 from J; bases not matched to a gene: 9. CDR1 is LGHNA, CDR2 YNFKEQ, per germline. The CDR3 DNA reads as TGTGCCAGCAGCCAAGACCCAGTTGGACAGGGGGCAGGCAATCAGCCCCAGCATTTT. Translated: CASSQDPVGQGAGNQPQHF.

This clonotype was counted at least ten times. The chain carries TRBV7-9 and TRBJ2-1, with 8 bases matching TRBD2. V was clipped by 5 bases and J by 0 bases; unmatched bases: 15. CDR1 is SEHNR and CDR2 is FQNEAQ in the germline V gene (reference sequence). The CDR3 length is 19 residues. The CDR3 DNA is TGTGCCAGCAGCCACCCGGGACTAGGAGACTTTAGCTCCTACAATGAGCAGTTCTTC. This sequence encodes CASSHPGLGDFSSYNEQFF.

This clonotype has at least ten counts. The chain has TRBV6-4 and TRBJ2-1, with 14 bases fitting TRBD2. CDR3 length: 17 amino acids. Germline V gene lookup returns CDR1 MRHNA and CDR2 SNTAGT. V lost 4 bases and J lost 10; bases outside the gene matches: 12. The CDR3 protein is CASSAGGLAGDYHEQFF. CDR3 in DNA: TGTGCCAGCAGTGCAGGGGGACTAGCGGGAGATTATCACGAGCAGTTCTTC.

This clonotype was detected ten times or more. The gene calls are TRBV6-1 and TRBJ1-5; TRBD1 aligns across 7 bases. Germline V gives CDR1 MNHNS, CDR2 SASEGT. The V segment lost 6 bases and the J segment 3 bases; nucleotides outside the gene matches: 11. This CDR3 spans 16 amino acids. CDR3 bases: TGTGCCAGCAGGGATATTGACAGGGTCGTCAATCAGCCCCAGCATTTT. It specifies CASRDIDRVVNQPQHF.

Many counts were recorded for this clonotype. The V gene is TRBV7-3, the J gene TRBJ2-1, with D possibly being TRBD1 (6 bases). V shed 3 bases and J shed 9 bases, with 18 bases lying between them. CDR1 is SGHTA and CDR2 is FQGTGA in the germline V gene. This CDR3 has 15 residues. The chain's CDR3 is CASSLITGSVGEQFF. CDR3 DNA: TGTGCCAGCAGCTTGATAACAGGGTCGGTGGGTGAGCAGTTCTTC.

This sequence joins TRBV6-2 or TRBV6-3 and TRBJ2-7, with 11 bases lining up with TRBD1. Germline CDR1 MNHEY, CDR2 SVGEGT. The CDR3 contains 14 residues. V lost 7 bases and J lost 1; bases outside the gene matches: 3. This CDR3 reads CASNGQGASYEQYV. The CDR3 DNA reads TGTGCCAGCAACGGACAGGGGGCATCCTACGAGCAGTACGTC.

This clonotype was seen ten or more times. In DNA form, the CDR3 reads TGTGCCAGCAGTGCGGTGGGACAGGACTCCTACGAGCAGTACTTC. This gives the protein CASSAVGQDSYEQYF. The chain is built from TRBV6-5 and TRBJ2-7; 8 bases align to TRBD1. CDR3 size: 15 residues. CDR1 and CDR2 from the germline V gene are MNHEY and SVGAGI. The J segment lost 0 bases and the V segment lost 5 bases, leaving 6 bases of the junction unmatched.

The chain carries TRBV18 and TRBJ2-2; 14 nucleotides align to TRBD2. The trim removed 3 bases at V and 6 bases at J, leaving 6 bases unmatched. Germline-derived CDR1 and CDR2 are KGHSH and LQKENI. CDR3 length equals 17 residues. As DNA, the CDR3 is TGTGCCAGCTCACCCCTAGGACTAGCGGGAGGCTCCGGGGAGCTGTTTTTT. Amino acid sequence: CASSPLGLAGGSGELFF.

V and J are TRBV24-1 and TRBJ2-1; D possibly corresponds to TRBD2 (5 bases). The CDR3 covers 17 residues. V was shortened by 3 bases and J by 0 bases, with 14 bases between the two germline ends. Germline CDR1 reads KGHDR; CDR2 reads SFDVKD. This chain's CDR3 is CATSDRKPGSSYNEQFF. In DNA form, the CDR3 reads TGTGCCACCAGTGATCGTAAGCCGGGGAGCTCCTACAATGAGCAGTTCTTC.

This clonotype was seen many times. V is TRBV7-2 and J is TRBJ2-7; D is ambiguous. Germline V lookup: CDR1 SGHTA, CDR2 FQGNSA. The CDR3 loop spans 13 amino acids. V shed 2 bases and J shed 4 bases, with 9 bases lying between them. The CDR3 here is CASSLFVGYEQYV. CDR3 nucleotides: TGTGCCAGCAGCTTATTCGTGGGGTACGAGCAGTACGTC.

The chain carries TRBV20-1 and TRBJ1-2, with TRBD1 identical over 8 bases. With V trimmed by 2 bases and J by 3 bases, 2 bases remained unmatched. Germline lookup yields CDR1 DFQATT and CDR2 SNEGSKA (reference sequence). This CDR3 has 13 residues. The CDR3 spells CSARLDRDYGYTF. The DNA for the CDR3 is TGCAGTGCTAGATTGGACAGGGACTATGGCTACACCTTC.

This clonotype came up many times. The chain has TRBV30 and TRBJ1-1, with D possibly being TRBD1 (5 bases). Per the germline V gene, CDR1 is GTSNPN and CDR2 is SVGIG (reference sequence). This CDR3 has 15 residues. Trimming pared 3 bases from V and 0 bases from J, leaving 14 bases between. The CDR3 here is CAWSRQQGVNTEAFF. The CDR3 region has the DNA TGTGCCTGGAGCAGGCAGCAGGGAGTGAACACTGAAGCTTTCTTT.

The rearrangement joins TRBV7-8 to TRBJ1-1, with D possibly matching TRBD1 (5 bases). In germline, CDR1 is SGHVS, CDR2 FQNEAQ. V was trimmed by 2 bases and J by 0 bases, leaving 7 bases between them. The CDR3 is 14 amino acids. The CDR3 nucleotides read TGTGCCAGCAGCTTACCGGACATGAACACTGAAGCTTTCTTT. As protein: CASSLPDMNTEAFF.

At least ten counts were recorded for this clonotype. The chain combines TRBV7-6 with TRBJ2-2, with 8 nucleotides matching TRBD1. The V gene end was trimmed by 3 bases and the J gene end by 4 bases; junction bases not matched to a gene: 4. The CDR3 has 15 residues. Germline V lookup: CDR1 SGHVS, CDR2 FNYEAQ. CDR3 coding DNA: TGTGCCAGCAGCTTGCAGGGGGCAGGCACCGGGGAGCTGTTTTTT. It codes for CASSLQGAGTGELFF.

In its sample, this clonotype was seen many times. The rearrangement joins TRBV6-6 to TRBJ2-6; possibly TRBD2 for D (6 bases). The ends were cut back, 7 bases at V and 0 bases at J, with 19 bases in the middle. The CDR3 runs 18 residues. Germline-derived CDR1 and CDR2 are MNHNY and SVGAGI (reference sequence). This chain's CDR3 is CASKNPRGMSSGANVLTF. As DNA, the CDR3 is TGTGCCAGCAAAAACCCCCGGGGGATGAGCTCTGGGGCCAACGTCCTGACTTTC.

There are many counts of this clonotype. The genes are TRBV20-1 and TRBJ2-7, with 10 bases identical to TRBD2. V shed 3 bases and J 2 bases; nucleotides not matched to a gene: 4. The CDR3 is 14 amino acids. Germline CDR1 and CDR2: DFQATT and SNEGSKA (reference sequence). In nucleotides, the CDR3 is TGCAGTGCTAGGGGGCTAGCGGGGGCCTACGAGCAGTACTTC. Translated, it gives CSARGLAGAYEQYF.

This clonotype was detected ten times or more. The genes are TRBV5-1 and TRBJ1-1; D perhaps matches TRBD1 (6 bases). V shed 2 bases and J shed 1 base, with 12 bases lying between them. The CDR3 length is 15 residues. The germline V gene encodes CDR1 SGHRS and CDR2 YFSETQ. This CDR3 is CASSFRGSQNTEAFF. Here the CDR3 DNA reads TGCGCCAGCAGCTTCAGGGGATCGCAGAACACTGAAGCTTTCTTT. The full variable domain, with the rest looked up from reference TRBV5-1 and TRBJ1-1, is KAGVTQTPRYLIKTRGQQVTLSCSPISGHRSVSWYQQTPGQGLQFLFEYFSETQRNKGNFPGRFSGRQFSNSRSEMNVSTLELGDSALYLCASSFRGSQNTEAFFGQGTRLTVV.

The chain carries TRBV24-1 and TRBJ2-2; 14 nucleotides align to TRBD2. The V gene's germline CDR1 is KGHDR and CDR2 SFDVKD. The CDR3 is 18 amino acids. After removal of 3 bases from V and 6 bases from J, the junction contained 8 bases not matched to a gene. CDR3: CATSDMTSGRARSGELFF. The CDR3 nucleotides are TGTGCCACCAGTGATATGACTAGCGGGAGGGCCAGATCCGGGGAGCTGTTTTTT.

This clonotype was detected only a few times. This chain uses TRBV19 with TRBJ1-5; a possible D gene is TRBD1 (6 bases). Germline CDR1 LNHDA, CDR2 SQIVND (reference sequence). The CDR3 is 15 amino acids. V shed 5 bases and J shed 9 bases, with 20 bases lying between them. The CDR3: CASSSRLQGGRPQHF. The CDR3 DNA reads TGTGCCAGTAGTTCCCGTTTACAGGGCGGGAGGCCCCAGCATTTT. Filled out from reference TRBV19 and TRBJ1-5, the complete variable domain reads DGGITQSPKYLFRKEGQNVTLSCEQNLNHDAMYWYRQDPGQGLRLIYYSQIVNDFQKGDIAEGYSVSREKKESFPLTVTSAQKNPTAFYLCASSSRLQGGRPQHFGDGTRLSIL.

This clonotype was seen many times. CDR3 sequence (DNA): TGTGCCAGCAGCCCTCCCTCTGGGCTAGCGGTGGACGAGCAGTACTTC. Its protein product is CASSPPSGLAVDEQYF. The chain combines TRBV5-5 with TRBJ2-7; 7 bases line up with TRBD2. Germline CDR1 SGHKS, CDR2 YYEKEE (reference sequence). The trim removed 4 bases at V and 5 bases at J, leaving 15 bases unmatched. The CDR3 length is 16 residues.

This clonotype was counted a few times. This chain joins TRBV12-3 or TRBV12-4 and TRBJ1-6; D call uncertain. The ends were cut back, 0 bases at V and 9 bases at J, with 9 bases in the middle. This CDR3 is built from 14 residues. The CDR3 loop is CASSLAKGFSPLHF. The CDR3 bases are TGTGCCAGCAGTTTAGCGAAGGGATTTTCACCCCTCCACTTT.

The V call is TRBV6-6, the J call TRBJ2-2; tentatively, D is TRBD1 (6 bases). Trimming stripped 6 bases from V and 3 bases from J, with 14 bases between. This CDR3 comprises 15 residues. CDR1 and CDR2 (germline): MNHNY, SVGAGI (reference sequence). The CDR3: CASRQTTGYTGELFF. The DNA for the CDR3 is TGTGCCAGCAGACAAACCACAGGGTACACCGGGGAGCTGTTTTTT.

This sequence joins TRBV28 and TRBJ2-3; D ambiguous. Between the trimmed V and J ends, which lost 5 bases and 2 bases, there was a span of 5 bases. CDR3 length: 12 amino acids. CDR1 and CDR2 from the germline V gene are MDHEN and SYDVKM. For the CDR3, the DNA is TGTGCCAGCAGTCGTATCACAGATACGCAGTATTTT. Translating gives CASSRITDTQYF.

This clonotype was observed at least ten times. The chain is built from TRBV4-1 and TRBJ2-1, with 7 bases aligning to TRBD1. Germline loops: CDR1 MGHRA, CDR2 YSYEKL. V was pared by 4 bases and J by 10 bases, with 13 bases of the junction left unmatched. This CDR3 has 15 residues. The DNA for the CDR3 is TGCGCCAGCAGCCCCGACAGGGTCGCTGGAAAAGAGCAGTTCTTC. As protein: CASSPDRVAGKEQFF.

The chain uses TRBV5-1 and TRBJ2-3, with 8 bases fitting TRBD2. The germline V gene encodes CDR1 SGHRS and CDR2 YFSETQ. The CDR3 consists of 14 residues. The V gene end was trimmed by 2 bases and the J gene end by 2 bases; junction bases not matched to a gene: 1. The CDR3 loop is CASSFSGDTDTQYF. The CDR3 DNA sequence: TGCGCCAGCAGCTTTAGCGGGGACACAGATACGCAGTATTTT.